This T cell receptor beta chain was sequenced for a study of shared clonotypes between healthy human individuals. Overall study context: A few men and a couple of women, aged 18 to 49, were donors. Each donor's CD4 naive and CD4 memory cells filled three plates apiece, CD8 naive two, and CD8 memory one. Findings and limits, study-wide: Sequencing of the sorted subsets was shown by rarefaction to be incomplete despite large depth.

Here immunoSEQ multiplex PCR was the method, and the copy in TCRdb shows in-frame clones only, minus some. This table holds over a million clones, about 70% found once. Trimming removed 4 bases from V and 6 bases from J; junction bases left unmatched: 5. Germline CDR1 is SEHNR and CDR2 is FQNEAQ (reference sequence). This CDR3 has 13 amino acids. Comment on this clone: Its antigen is unknown.

Material: memory CD4+ T cells sorted from blood. The subset is: CD45RA-negative fraction. This TCR was recovered from a man younger than 35 in good health. The V call is TRBV7-9, the J call TRBJ1-2, with 7 bases that match TRBD1. The DNA for the CDR3 is TGTGCCAGCAGCTCGCGACAGGGCGATGGCTACACCTTC. Its translation: CASSSRQGDGYTF. Full variable domain (outside the CDR3, taken from reference TRBV7-9 and TRBJ1-2): DTGVSQNPRHKITKRGQNVTFRCDPISEHNRLYWYRQTLGQGPEFLTYFQNEAQLEKSRLLSDRFSAERPKGSFSTLEIQRTEQGDSAMYLCASSSRQGDGYTFGSGTRLTVV.